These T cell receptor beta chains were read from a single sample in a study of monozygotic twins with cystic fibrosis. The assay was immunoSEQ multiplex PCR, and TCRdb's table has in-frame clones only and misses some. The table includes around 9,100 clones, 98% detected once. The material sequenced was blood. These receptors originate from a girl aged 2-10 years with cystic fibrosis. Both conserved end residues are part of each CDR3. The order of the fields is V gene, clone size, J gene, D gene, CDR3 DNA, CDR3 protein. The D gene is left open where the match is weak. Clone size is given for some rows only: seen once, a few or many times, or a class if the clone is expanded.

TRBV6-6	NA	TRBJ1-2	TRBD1	TGTGCCAGCAACAGGGGCCAGGTAGACTATGGCTACACCTTC	CASNRGQVDYGYTF
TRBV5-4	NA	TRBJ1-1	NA	TGTGCCAGCAGCTTGCTGGGGGTGAACACTGAAGCTTTCTTT	CASSLLGVNTEAFF
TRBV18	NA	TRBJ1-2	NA	TGTGCCAGCTCTCCCAATCCCGACAGCTACACTAACTATGGCTACACCTTC	CASSPNPDSYTNYGYTF
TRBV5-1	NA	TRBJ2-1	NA	TGCGCCAGCAGCTTGTTTTCGAATGAGCAGTTCTTC	CASSLFSNEQFF
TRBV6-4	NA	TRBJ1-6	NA	TGTGCCAGCAGTTTGGGGGCAGGGAATTCACCCCTCCACTTT	CASSLGAGNSPLHF
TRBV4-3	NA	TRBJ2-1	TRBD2	TGCGCCAGCAGCCAAGATAATTCGGGGGGCTACAATGAGCAGTTCTTC	CASSQDNSGGYNEQFF
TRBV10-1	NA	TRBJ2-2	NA	TGCGCCAGCAGCAACTATCCCGGGGGCGGTCGCACCGGGGAGCTGTTTTTT	CASSNYPGGGRTGELFF
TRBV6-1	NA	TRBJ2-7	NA	TGTGCCAGCAGTGAACGGAGAACCTACGAGCAGTACTTC	CASSERRTYEQYF
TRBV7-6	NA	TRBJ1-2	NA	TGTGCCAGCAGCTCCGGGCCCGGGTATGGCTACACCTTC	CASSSGPGYGYTF
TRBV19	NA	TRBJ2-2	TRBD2	TGTGCCGCCCAGCGATCCGGGACTAGCGGGGCCGTGAACACCGGGGAGCTGTTTTTT	CAAQRSGTSGAVNTGELFF
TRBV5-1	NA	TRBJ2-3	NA	TGCGCCAGCAGCTTGTCTAGGGCGACAGATACGCAGTATTTT	CASSLSRATDTQYF
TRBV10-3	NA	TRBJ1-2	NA	TGTGCCATCAGTGAGCTCACCTCCTATGGCTACACCTTC	CAISELTSYGYTF
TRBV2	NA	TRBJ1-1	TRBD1	TGTGCCAGCAGTTTAACTGACAGGGGAGGAACTGAAGCTTTCTTT	CASSLTDRGGTEAFF
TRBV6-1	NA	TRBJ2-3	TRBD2	TGTGCCAGCAGTGACAAGTCGGGACTAGCGGGAGGGAGGGGAGATACGCAGTATTTT	CASSDKSGLAGGRGDTQYF
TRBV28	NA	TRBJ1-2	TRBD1	TGTGCCAGCAGCCCGACAGGGGTTGGGAATGGCTACACCTTC	CASSPTGVGNGYTF
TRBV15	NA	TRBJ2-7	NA	TGTGCCACCAGCAGAGAAGGACCGAGAACCTACGAGCAGTACTTC	CATSREGPRTYEQYF
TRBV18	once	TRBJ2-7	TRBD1	TGTGCCAGCTCGCGCTGGGGACAGACCTACGAGCAGTACTTC	CASSRWGQTYEQYF
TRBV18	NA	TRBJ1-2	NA	TGTGCCAGCTCACCATCCGGGGCGGGTGGCTACACCTTC	CASSPSGAGGYTF
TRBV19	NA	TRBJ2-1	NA	TGTGCCAGTAGTCGAAGATCTGGACTCTCATACAATGAGCAGTTCTTC	CASSRRSGLSYNEQFF
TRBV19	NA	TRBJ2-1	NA	TGTGCCAGTAGCCAGACTATTTTTGAGCAGTTCTTC	CASSQTIFEQFF
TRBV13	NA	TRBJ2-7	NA	TGTGCCAGCAGCCCGAATTTCTACGAGCAGTACTTC	CASSPNFYEQYF
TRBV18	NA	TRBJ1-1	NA	TGTGCCAGCTCACCACCGGGGCGGGGAACTGAAGCTTTCTTT	CASSPPGRGTEAFF
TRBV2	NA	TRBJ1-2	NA	TGTGCCAGCACGGGCCTTATGGGCTACACCTTC	CASTGLMGYTF
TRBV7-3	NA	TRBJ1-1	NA	TGTGCCAGCAGCTTTAATATCGGGATGAACACTGAAGCTTTCTTT	CASSFNIGMNTEAFF
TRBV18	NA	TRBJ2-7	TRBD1	TGTGCCAGCTCACCACCCGCGACAGGGAGCCATTCCTACGAGCAGTACTTC	CASSPPATGSHSYEQYF
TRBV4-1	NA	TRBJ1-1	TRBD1	TGCGCCAGCAGCCAGATCCAGCTGACAGGGAACGAAGCTTTCTTT	CASSQIQLTGNEAFF
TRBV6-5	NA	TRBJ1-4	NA	TGTGCCAGCAGTCCTACCGGGCTAGGGGAAAAACTGTTTTTT	CASSPTGLGEKLFF
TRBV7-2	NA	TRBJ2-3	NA	TGTGCCAGCATGCGACAGGCACTCACAGATACGCAGTATTTT	CASMRQALTDTQYF
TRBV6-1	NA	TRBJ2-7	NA	TGTGCCAGCAGGTACACCTACGAGCAGTACTTC	CASRYTYEQYF